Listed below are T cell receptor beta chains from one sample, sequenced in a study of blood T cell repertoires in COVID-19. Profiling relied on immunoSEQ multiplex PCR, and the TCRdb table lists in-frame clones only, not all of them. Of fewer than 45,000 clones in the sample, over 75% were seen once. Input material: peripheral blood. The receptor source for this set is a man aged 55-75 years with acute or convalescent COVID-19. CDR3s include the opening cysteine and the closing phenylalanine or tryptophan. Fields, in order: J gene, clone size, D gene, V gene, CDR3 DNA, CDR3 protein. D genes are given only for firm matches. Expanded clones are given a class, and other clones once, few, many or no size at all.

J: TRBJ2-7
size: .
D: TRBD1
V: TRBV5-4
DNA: TGTGCCAGCAGCTCCGGACAGGGTCTAACACCCTACGAGCAGTACTTC
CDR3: CASSSGQGLTPYEQYF

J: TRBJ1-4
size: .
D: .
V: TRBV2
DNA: TGTGCCAGCAGTGCCGAGAGGGCCGCTAATGAAAAACTGTTTTTT
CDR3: CASSAERAANEKLFF

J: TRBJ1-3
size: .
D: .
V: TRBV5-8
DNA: TGTGCCAGCAGCTTGGTTGCCGGGTCTGGAAACACCATATATTTT
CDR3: CASSLVAGSGNTIYF

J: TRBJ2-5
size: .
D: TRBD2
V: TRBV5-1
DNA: TGCGCCAGCAGCTTGGCTAGCGGCCAAGAGACCCAGTACTTC
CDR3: CASSLASGQETQYF

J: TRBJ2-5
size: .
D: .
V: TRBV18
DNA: TGTGCCAGCTCACCAGAGAGGTTATATATGGAGACCCAGTACTTC
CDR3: CASSPERLYMETQYF

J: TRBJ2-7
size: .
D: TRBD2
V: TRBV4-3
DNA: TGCGCCAGCAGCCAAGATAGCCTAGCGGGCGAGCAGTACTTC
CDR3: CASSQDSLAGEQYF

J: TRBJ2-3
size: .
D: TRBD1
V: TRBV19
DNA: TGTGCCAGTAAAAGACAGGGGGGAGATACGCAGTATTTT
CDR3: CASKRQGGDTQYF

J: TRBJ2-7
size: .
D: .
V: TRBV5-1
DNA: TGCGCCAGCAGCCACGGGTGGACCTACGAGCAGTACTTC
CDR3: CASSHGWTYEQYF

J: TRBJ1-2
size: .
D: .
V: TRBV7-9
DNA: TGTGCCAGCAGCTTAGCGTTTCACGACTCTCGAGCTAACTATGGCTACACCTTC
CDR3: CASSLAFHDSRANYGYTF

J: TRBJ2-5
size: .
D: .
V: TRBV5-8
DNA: TGTGCCAGCAGCGTATATCTTCCAGAAGAGACCCAGTACTTC
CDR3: CASSVYLPEETQYF

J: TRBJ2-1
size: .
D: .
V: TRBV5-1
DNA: TGCGCCAGCAGCTCTTTAGTATTTGAGCAGTTCTTC
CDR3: CASSSLVFEQFF

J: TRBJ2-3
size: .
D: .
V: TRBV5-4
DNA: TGTGCCAGCAGCTATGGGCCTTACACAGATACGCAGTATTTT
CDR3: CASSYGPYTDTQYF

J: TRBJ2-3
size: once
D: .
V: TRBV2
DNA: TGTGCCAGCTCCGCAGATACGCAGTATTTT
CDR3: CASSADTQYF

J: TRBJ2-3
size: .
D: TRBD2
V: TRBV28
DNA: TGTGCCAGCAGCGTAGCGGGGGAACTCACAGATACGCAGTATTTT
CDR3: CASSVAGELTDTQYF

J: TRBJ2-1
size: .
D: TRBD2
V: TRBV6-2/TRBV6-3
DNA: TGTGCCAGCAGTTCTCATCGGACTAGCAGCCACTACAATGAGCAGTTCTTC
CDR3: CASSSHRTSSHYNEQFF

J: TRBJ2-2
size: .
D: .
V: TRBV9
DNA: TGTGCCAGCAGCAGGGGCACCGGGGAGCTGTTTTTT
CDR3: CASSRGTGELFF

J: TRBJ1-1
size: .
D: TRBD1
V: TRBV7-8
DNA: TGTGCCAGCAGCTTAGAGGGAACAGGGGGACTTAACACTGAAGCTTTCTTT
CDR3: CASSLEGTGGLNTEAFF

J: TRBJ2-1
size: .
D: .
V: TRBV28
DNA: TGTGCCAGCAGTTTGGTGGTTGAGACAGAAGAGCAGTTCTTC
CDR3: CASSLVVETEEQFF

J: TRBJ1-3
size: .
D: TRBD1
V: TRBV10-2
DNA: TGCGCCAGCAGTGAGTCGGGACAGTGGGGCTCTGGAAACACCATATATTTT
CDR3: CASSESGQWGSGNTIYF

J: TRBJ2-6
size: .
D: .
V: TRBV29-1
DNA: TGCAGCGCTCTAGTCAGGGCTGGGGCCAACGTCCTGACTTTC
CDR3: CSALVRAGANVLTF